The 28 T cell receptor beta chains below come from one sample, sequenced in a study of blood T cell repertoires in COVID-19 (dated by TCRdb to 2018 to 2020). Receptor libraries were prepared by the immunoSEQ multiplex PCR assay. TCRdb obtained this table from immuneACCESS and retained in-frame rearrangements with V and J assigned. These tables miss some clones; where compared with another copy, unresolved V genes account for less than half of the shortfall, and the remainder is unexplained. The sample records 95,000 to 150,000 clones, about four fifths of which are singletons. The top ten hold about 12% of the sample. Sequencing was done on a sample of peripheral blood. These receptors were collected from a human donor in a cohort sampled during active COVID-19.

V usage is TRBV5-1 and J usage is TRBJ2-3; 9 nucleotides agree with TRBD1. J gave up 1 base and V 4 bases, and 7 bases lay outside the gene matches. The V gene's germline CDR1 is SGHRS and CDR2 YFSETQ. CDR3 length equals 16 residues. CDR3 amino acids: CASSATGGFRTDTQYF. In DNA, the CDR3 is TGCGCCAGCAGCGCGACAGGGGGGTTCCGCACAGATACGCAGTATTTT. The full variable domain, in which reference TRBV5-1 and TRBJ2-3 provide the parts outside the CDR3, is KAGVTQTPRYLIKTRGQQVTLSCSPISGHRSVSWYQQTPGQGLQFLFEYFSETQRNKGNFPGRFSGRQFSNSRSEMNVSTLELGDSALYLCASSATGGFRTDTQYFGPGTRLTVL.

This sequence joins TRBV9 and TRBJ1-3; 7 nucleotides align to TRBD1. CDR1 is SGDLS, CDR2 YYNGEE, per germline. The V and J ends lost 4 bases and 1 base, in that order; junction bases with no gene match: 2. The CDR3 is made up of 14 amino acids. The CDR3 nucleotides read TGTGCCAGCAGCACACAGGGGTCTGGAAACACCATATATTTT. Translation gives CASSTQGSGNTIYF.

As to this clone: The junction shows a germline mismatch at one end, possibly a read error. This sequence joins TRBV6-6 and TRBJ2-1; 9 positions agree with TRBD2. The CDR3 runs to 12 residues. Per the germline V gene, CDR1 is MNHNY and CDR2 is SVGAGI (reference sequence). The CDR3 bases are TGTGCCAGCAGTTACTCACGCGCGGGGGGGATCTTC. Translation: CASSYSRAGGIF.

The chain uses TRBV10-3 and TRBJ2-7; TRBD2 matches at 9 bases. V trimming: 2 bases; J trimming: 3 bases; junction bases outside the gene matches: 5. The CDR3 runs to 15 residues. The V gene's germline CDR1 is ENHRY and CDR2 SYGVKD. The CDR3 sequence is CAISESGGTFYEQYF. The CDR3 DNA reads as TGTGCCATCAGTGAGAGCGGGGGGACATTCTACGAGCAGTACTTC.

This clone has more than one count but fewer than ten. The chain combines TRBV7-9 with TRBJ1-6; 11 positions match TRBD1. From germline, CDR1 is SEHNR and CDR2 FQNEAQ (reference sequence). There are 15 residues in the CDR3. V was clipped by 6 bases and J by 9 bases; unmatched bases: 7. The CDR3, as DNA: TGTGCCAGCAGATGGACAGGGGGCGGTGGTTCACCCCTCCACTTT. It specifies CASRWTGGGGSPLHF.

In its sample, this clone was seen once. Sequence at one end of the junction differs from germline and may be a read error. This chain uses TRBV7-7 with TRBJ2-2, with TRBD1 matching 11 bases. In germline, CDR1 is SSHAT, CDR2 FNYEAQ (reference sequence). This CDR3 comprises 18 residues. The CDR3 DNA reads as TGTGCTAGCAGCTTAAGGATCCATGGACAGGGGGCGACCGGGGAGCTGTTTTTT. Its protein product is CASSLRIHGQGATGELFF.

The chain recombines TRBV20-1 with TRBJ1-1, with TRBD1 as a possible D gene (5 bases). Germline V gene sequence: CDR1 DFQATT, CDR2 SNEGSKA (reference sequence). This CDR3 region has 11 residues. CDR3 nucleotides: TGCAGCGCTGGGGGGGACACTGAAGCTTTCTTT. It encodes CSAGGDTEAFF.

This clone appeared a few times. The V call is TRBV5-1, the J call TRBJ2-5, with a possible D match to TRBD1 (6 bases). CDR1 is SGHRS, CDR2 YFSETQ, per germline. V dropped 4 bases and J dropped 0 bases, with 10 bases sitting between them. The CDR3 covers 14 residues. The CDR3 here is CASSRGQNQETQYF. CDR3 nucleotide sequence: TGCGCCAGCAGCAGAGGACAGAACCAAGAGACCCAGTACTTC.

The chain couples TRBV19 to TRBJ2-3; TRBD1 is a possible D gene (5 bases). V was trimmed by 4 bases and J by 4 bases, leaving 15 bases between them. This CDR3 has 15 residues. Germline CDR1 reads LNHDA; CDR2 reads SQIVND (reference sequence). Here the CDR3 DNA reads TGTGCCAGTAGTACTCCCCGGCAGGGCCCAGATACGCAGTATTTT. Its translation is CASSTPRQGPDTQYF.

The V call is TRBV5-8, the J call TRBJ1-1, with 7 bases matching TRBD1. CDR3 length: 16 residues. V shed 2 bases and J 1 base; nucleotides not matched to a gene: 8. Germline loops: CDR1 SGHTS, CDR2 YDEGEE. CDR3 in DNA: TGTGCCAGCAGCTTTAAGTTCGGGACAGAGAACACTGAAGCTTTCTTT. Translation gives CASSFKFGTENTEAFF.

This clone appeared a few times. The genes are TRBV5-1 and TRBJ2-5; 8 nucleotides line up with TRBD1. This CDR3 has 15 amino acids. The V gene end was trimmed by 4 bases and the J gene end by 1 base; junction bases not matched to a gene: 6. Germline loops: CDR1 SGHRS, CDR2 YFSETQ. CDR3 amino acids: CASSDPGQVQETQYF. CDR3 nucleotides: TGCGCCAGCAGCGACCCGGGACAGGTCCAAGAGACCCAGTACTTC.

The chain uses TRBV5-6 and TRBJ2-1, with TRBD2 matching 9 bases. Unmatched junction bases numbered 17, after V lost 4 bases and J lost 9 bases. The CDR3 extends over 17 amino acids. CDR1 SGHDT and CDR2 YYEEEE come from the germline V gene. The CDR3 DNA is TGTGCCAGCAGCGCTTTACCGGGACTAGCAGGGATGGGTGAGCAGTTCTTC. Protein sequence: CASSALPGLAGMGEQFF. The complete variable domain, with remaining parts taken from reference TRBV5-6 and TRBJ2-1, reads DAGVTQSPTHLIKTRGQQVTLRCSPKSGHDTVSWYQQALGQGPQFIFQYYEEEERQRGNFPDRFSGHQFPNYSSELNVNALLLGDSALYLCASSALPGLAGMGEQFFGPGTRLTVL.

This rearrangement joins TRBV7-2 to TRBJ2-5, with D possibly being TRBD2 (6 bases). V gave up 1 base and J gave up 7 bases, with 16 bases separating them. The CDR3 consists of 15 residues. Germline V lookup: CDR1 SGHTA, CDR2 FQGNSA. The CDR3 DNA reads TGTGCCAGCAGCTTAGTCCTCGGGCCGGGAGCGACCCAGTACTTC. This codes for CASSLVLGPGATQYF.

The chain is built from TRBV7-2 and TRBJ1-2; TRBD1 agrees at 9 bases. The J segment lost 10 bases and the V segment lost 5 bases, leaving 5 bases of the junction unmatched. There are 12 residues in the CDR3. Germline CDR1 SGHTA, CDR2 FQGNSA. The CDR3 DNA reads as TGTGCCAGCAGCCCGGGACAGGGAGACTACACCTTC. The encoded protein is CASSPGQGDYTF.

DNA of the CDR3: TGTGCCAGCAGCGAAGAGACAGGGAACTATGGCTACACCTTC. Translated: CASSEETGNYGYTF. J is TRBJ1-2 and V is TRBV21-1; the listed D gene, TRBD1, was not tested against the DNA. TRBV21-1 is a pseudogene. This CDR3 has 14 amino acids.

This chain connects TRBV19 to TRBJ2-1, with 10 bases lining up with TRBD1. V trimming: 6 bases; J trimming: 8 bases; junction bases outside the gene matches: 13. This CDR3 has 16 amino acids. The germline CDR1 and CDR2 sequences are LNHDA and SQIVND (reference sequence). The CDR3 DNA is TGTGCCAGTAGGCGATTCTCCGGGACAGGGGTCGATGAGCAGTTCTTC. Residues: CASRRFSGTGVDEQFF.

This clone was recorded once. This sequence joins TRBV5-1 and TRBJ2-7; the match to TRBD2 covers 13 bases. V shed 6 bases and J 2 bases; nucleotides not matched to a gene: 5. This CDR3 comprises 15 residues. Germline loops: CDR1 SGHRS, CDR2 YFSETQ. In DNA form, the CDR3 reads TGCGCCAGCACCGGGGGACTAGCGGGGACCTACGAGCAGTACTTC. This sequence encodes CASTGGLAGTYEQYF.

The chain joins TRBV2 to TRBJ2-5, with a weak D call TRBD2 (5 bases). Germline V lookup: CDR1 SNHLY, CDR2 FYNNEI. The CDR3 is made up of 16 amino acids. V lost 9 bases and J lost 1, with 21 bases in between. The DNA for the CDR3 is TGTGCCAGTAGCGTCCGTCAGGACGGCCCCCAAGAGACCCAGTACTTC. This translates into CASSVRQDGPQETQYF. Full variable domain (remainder filled in from reference TRBV2 and TRBJ2-5): EPEVTQTPSHQVTQMGQEVILRCVPISNHLYFYWYRQILGQKVEFLVSFYNNEISEKSEIFDDQFSVERPDGSNFTLKIRSTKLEDSAMYFCASSVRQDGPQETQYFGPGTRLLVL.

This chain connects TRBV9 to TRBJ2-1, with D possibly TRBD2 on 6 matching bases. The CDR3 is made up of 15 amino acids. The V end was cut by 0 bases, the J end by 9 bases, with 16 bases between. The germline V gene has CDR1 SGDLS and CDR2 YYNGEE. The CDR3 protein is CASSVEHLVGGEQFF. The CDR3 DNA sequence: TGTGCCAGCAGCGTAGAACACCTGGTGGGGGGTGAGCAGTTCTTC. Variable domain in full (rest from reference TRBV9 and TRBJ2-1): DSGVTQTPKHLITATGQRVTLRCSPRSGDLSVYWYQQSLDQGLQFLIQYYNGEERAKGNILERFSAQQFPDLHSELNLSSLELGDSALYFCASSVEHLVGGEQFFGPGTRLTVL.

The chain links TRBV7-2 to TRBJ2-3; 9 bases match TRBD2. CDR3 length: 15 residues. The V and J ends lost 3 bases and 5 bases, in that order; junction bases with no gene match: 6. Germline CDR1 reads SGHTA; CDR2 reads FQGNSA. In DNA, the CDR3 is TGTGCCAGCAGCTTCGCGGGGGGGCGGGGAGATACGCAGTATTTT. The encoded protein is CASSFAGGRGDTQYF.

The V gene is TRBV10-2, the J gene TRBJ2-5; 7 bases fit TRBD2. Germline V gives CDR1 WSHSY, CDR2 SAAADI. V lost 7 bases to trimming and J lost 4 bases; unmatched junction nucleotides: 15. There are 16 residues in the CDR3. CDR3 residues: CASKGGEAFRLETQYF. The CDR3 nucleotides are TGCGCCAGCAAGGGAGGGGAAGCCTTCCGGCTAGAGACCCAGTACTTC.

V usage is TRBV6-8 and J usage is TRBJ2-5; TRBD1 matches at 10 bases. This CDR3 spans 18 amino acids. V was clipped by 2 bases and J by 4 bases; unmatched bases: 13. The germline gives CDR1 MNHGY, CDR2 SAAAGT. CDR3 in DNA: TGTGCCAGCAGTTACCCTACCCGACAGGGGGCGAGGGGAGAGACCCAGTACTTC. Protein: CASSYPTRQGARGETQYF.

The chain is built from TRBV18 and TRBJ1-1; the match to TRBD1 covers 7 bases. The ends lost 0 bases at V and 3 bases at J; junction bases unmatched: 4. The germline gives CDR1 KGHSH, CDR2 LQKENI. The CDR3 has 15 amino acids. This CDR3 reads CASSPPTGAYTEAFF. The CDR3 nucleotides read TGTGCCAGCTCACCACCTACAGGGGCGTACACTGAAGCTTTCTTT.

This chain links TRBV11-3 with TRBJ2-1; TRBD1 aligns across 7 bases. Germline lookup yields CDR1 SGHNT and CDR2 YENEEA. Unmatched junction bases numbered 15, after V lost 5 bases and J lost 8 bases. The length of the CDR3 is 16 residues. The CDR3 region is CASSQTGTSPTHEQFF. The CDR3 DNA follows: TGTGCCAGCAGCCAGACAGGGACAAGTCCTACTCATGAGCAGTTCTTC.

This chain uses TRBV9 with TRBJ2-5; D is unresolved. This CDR3 contains 15 residues. The germline CDR1 and CDR2 sequences are SGDLS and YYNGEE. V lost 0 bases and J lost 4, with 13 bases in between. Written as DNA, the CDR3 is TGTGCCAGCAGCGTAGGGAGTACGGCCCCAGAGACCCAGTACTTC. As protein: CASSVGSTAPETQYF. Together with reference TRBV9 and TRBJ2-5, the CDR3 gives the full variable domain: DSGVTQTPKHLITATGQRVTLRCSPRSGDLSVYWYQQSLDQGLQFLIQYYNGEERAKGNILERFSAQQFPDLHSELNLSSLELGDSALYFCASSVGSTAPETQYFGPGTRLLVL.

This clone is a singleton in its sample. J is TRBJ2-7 and V is TRBV11-2; maybe TRBD1 (5 bases). Per the germline V gene, CDR1 is SGHAT and CDR2 is FQNNGV. V gave up 1 base and J gave up 2 bases, with 9 bases separating them. This CDR3 is built from 14 residues. The CDR3 DNA reads as TGTGCCAGCAGCTTAGGACAGACTCCCTACGAGCAGTACTTC. This encodes CASSLGQTPYEQYF.

In this sample, this clone turned up a few times. J is TRBJ1-3 and V is TRBV5-1; D ambiguous. The V end was cut by 4 bases, the J end by 2 bases, with 7 bases between. The CDR3 consists of 13 residues. Germline loops: CDR1 SGHRS, CDR2 YFSETQ. The CDR3 reads CASSTTAGNTIYF. CDR3 in DNA: TGCGCCAGCAGCACAACCGCTGGAAACACCATATATTTT. The full variable domain, rest sourced from reference TRBV5-1 and TRBJ1-3, is KAGVTQTPRYLIKTRGQQVTLSCSPISGHRSVSWYQQTPGQGLQFLFEYFSETQRNKGNFPGRFSGRQFSNSRSEMNVSTLELGDSALYLCASSTTAGNTIYFGEGSWLTVV.

The chain recombines TRBV19 with TRBJ1-4, with 8 bases fitting TRBD1. CDR3 length equals 14 residues. Losses at the gene ends were 3 bases for V and 7 bases for J; bases not matched to a gene: 4. The V gene's germline CDR1 is LNHDA and CDR2 SQIVND (reference sequence). Here the CDR3 reads CASSIRTGPEKLFF. The CDR3, as DNA: TGTGCCAGTAGTATCCGGACAGGGCCTGAAAAACTGTTTTTT.